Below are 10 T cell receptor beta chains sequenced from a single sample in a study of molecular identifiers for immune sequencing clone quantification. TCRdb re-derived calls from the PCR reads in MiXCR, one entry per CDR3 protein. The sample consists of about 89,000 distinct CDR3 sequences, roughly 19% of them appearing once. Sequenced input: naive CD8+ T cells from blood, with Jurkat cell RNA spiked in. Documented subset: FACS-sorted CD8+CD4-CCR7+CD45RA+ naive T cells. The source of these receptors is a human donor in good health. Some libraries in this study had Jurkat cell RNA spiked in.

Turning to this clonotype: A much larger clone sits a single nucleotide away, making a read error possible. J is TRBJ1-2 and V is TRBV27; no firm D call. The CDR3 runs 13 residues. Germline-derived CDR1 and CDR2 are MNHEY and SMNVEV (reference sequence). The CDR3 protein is CASSLTPNYGCTF. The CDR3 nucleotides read TGTGCCAGCAGTTTGACGCCAAACTATGGCTGCACCTTC.

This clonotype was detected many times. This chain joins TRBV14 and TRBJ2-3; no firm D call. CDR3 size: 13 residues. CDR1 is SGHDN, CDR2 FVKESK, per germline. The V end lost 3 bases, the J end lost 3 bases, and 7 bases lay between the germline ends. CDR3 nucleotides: TGTGCCAGCAGCCATTTCCGTACAGATACGCAGTATTTT. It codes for CASSHFRTDTQYF.

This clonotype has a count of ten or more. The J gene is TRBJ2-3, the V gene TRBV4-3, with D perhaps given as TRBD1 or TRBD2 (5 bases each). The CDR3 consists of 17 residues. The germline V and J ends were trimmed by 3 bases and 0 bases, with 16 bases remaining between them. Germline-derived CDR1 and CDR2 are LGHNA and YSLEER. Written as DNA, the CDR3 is TGCGCCAGCAGCCAGAGGGGCGGGCGTCCTAGCACAGATACGCAGTATTTT. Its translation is CASSQRGGRPSTDTQYF.

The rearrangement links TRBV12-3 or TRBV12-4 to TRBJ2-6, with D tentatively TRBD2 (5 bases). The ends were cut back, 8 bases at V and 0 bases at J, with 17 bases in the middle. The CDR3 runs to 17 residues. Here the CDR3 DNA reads TGTGCCAGCGACGGGGTTGGTGGCATCTCTGGGGCCAACGTCCTGACTTTC. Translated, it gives CASDGVGGISGANVLTF.

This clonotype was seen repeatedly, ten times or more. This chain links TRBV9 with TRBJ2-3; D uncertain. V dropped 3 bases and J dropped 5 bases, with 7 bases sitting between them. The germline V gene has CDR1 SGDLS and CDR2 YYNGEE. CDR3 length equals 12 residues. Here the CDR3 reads CASSASRDTQYF. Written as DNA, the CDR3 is TGTGCCAGCAGCGCTTCCCGAGATACGCAGTATTTT.

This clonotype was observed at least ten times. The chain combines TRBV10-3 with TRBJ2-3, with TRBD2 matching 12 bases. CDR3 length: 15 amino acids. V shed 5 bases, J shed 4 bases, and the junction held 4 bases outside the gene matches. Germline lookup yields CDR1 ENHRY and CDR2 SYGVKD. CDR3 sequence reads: CAISLLAGGPDTQYF. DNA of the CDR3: TGTGCCATCAGTCTACTAGCGGGGGGTCCAGATACGCAGTATTTT.

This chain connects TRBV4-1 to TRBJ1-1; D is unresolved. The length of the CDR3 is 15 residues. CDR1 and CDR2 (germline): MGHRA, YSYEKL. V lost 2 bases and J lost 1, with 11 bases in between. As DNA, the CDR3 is TGCGCCAGCAGCCAAAGGACGGTTGCGAACACTGAAGCTTTCTTT. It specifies CASSQRTVANTEAFF.

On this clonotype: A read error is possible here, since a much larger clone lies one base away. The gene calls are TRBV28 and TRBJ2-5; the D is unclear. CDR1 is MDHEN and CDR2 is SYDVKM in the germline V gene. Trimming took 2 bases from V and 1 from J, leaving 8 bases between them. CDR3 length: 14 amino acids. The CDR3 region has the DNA TGTGCCAGCAGTTTAGAAGGCTGCCAAGAGACCCAGTACTTC. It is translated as CASSLEGCQETQYF.

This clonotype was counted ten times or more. The CDR3, as DNA: TGCGCCAGCAGCCAAGAGCTAGCGGGGGCCCCAGATACGCAGTATTTT. It is translated as CASSQELAGAPDTQYF. The rearrangement uses TRBV4-1 and TRBJ2-3; 10 bases line up with TRBD2. This CDR3 comprises 16 residues. Germline V lookup: CDR1 MGHRA, CDR2 YSYEKL. Trimming at V came to 0 bases and at J to 4 bases, leaving 4 bases not matched to a gene.

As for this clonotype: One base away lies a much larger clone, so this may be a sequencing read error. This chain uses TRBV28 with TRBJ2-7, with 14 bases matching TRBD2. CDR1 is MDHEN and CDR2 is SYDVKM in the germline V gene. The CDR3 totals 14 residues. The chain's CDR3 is CASTGTSGSYGQYF. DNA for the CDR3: TGTGCCAGCACCGGGACTAGCGGGAGTTACGGGCAGTACTTC.